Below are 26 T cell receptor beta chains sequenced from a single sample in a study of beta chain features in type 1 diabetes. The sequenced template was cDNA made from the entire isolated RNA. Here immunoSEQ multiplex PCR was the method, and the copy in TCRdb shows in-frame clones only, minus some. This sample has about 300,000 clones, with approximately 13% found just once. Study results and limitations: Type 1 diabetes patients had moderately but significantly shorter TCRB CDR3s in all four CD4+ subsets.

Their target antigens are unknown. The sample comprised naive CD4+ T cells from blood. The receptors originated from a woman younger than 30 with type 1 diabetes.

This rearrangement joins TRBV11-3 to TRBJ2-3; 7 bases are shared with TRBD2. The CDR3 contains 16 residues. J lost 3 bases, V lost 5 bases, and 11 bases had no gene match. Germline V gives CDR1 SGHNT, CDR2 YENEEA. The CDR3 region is CASSLWGGGTTDTQYF. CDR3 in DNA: TGTGCCAGCAGCCTCTGGGGGGGTGGCACGACAGATACGCAGTATTTT.

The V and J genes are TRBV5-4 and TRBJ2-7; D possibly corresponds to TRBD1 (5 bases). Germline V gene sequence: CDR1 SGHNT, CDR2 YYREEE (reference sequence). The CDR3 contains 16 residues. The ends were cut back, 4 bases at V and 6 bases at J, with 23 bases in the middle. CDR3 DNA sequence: TGTGCCAGCAGCAGGACACTTTTAGATACCCGGGTCGAGCAGTACTTC. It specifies CASSRTLLDTRVEQYF.

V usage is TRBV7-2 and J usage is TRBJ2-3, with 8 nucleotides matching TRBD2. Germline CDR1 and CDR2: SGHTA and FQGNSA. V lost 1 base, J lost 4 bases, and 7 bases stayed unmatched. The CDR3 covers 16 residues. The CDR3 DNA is TGTGCCAGCAGCTTAGGAGTGGCTAGCGGGTCAGATACGCAGTATTTT. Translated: CASSLGVASGSDTQYF. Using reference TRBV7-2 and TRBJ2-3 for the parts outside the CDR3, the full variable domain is GAGVSQSPSNKVTEKGKDVELRCDPISGHTALYWYRQSLGQGLEFLIYFQGNSAPDKSGLPSDRFSAERTGGSVSTLTIQRTQQEDSAVYLCASSLGVASGSDTQYFGPGTRLTVL.

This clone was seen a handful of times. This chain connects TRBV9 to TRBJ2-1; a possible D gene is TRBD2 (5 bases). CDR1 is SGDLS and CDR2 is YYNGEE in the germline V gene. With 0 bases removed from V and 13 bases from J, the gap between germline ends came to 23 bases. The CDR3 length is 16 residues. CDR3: CASSVAAPEAPSGQFF. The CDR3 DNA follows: TGTGCCAGCAGCGTAGCCGCCCCGGAAGCGCCGAGCGGACAGTTCTTC.

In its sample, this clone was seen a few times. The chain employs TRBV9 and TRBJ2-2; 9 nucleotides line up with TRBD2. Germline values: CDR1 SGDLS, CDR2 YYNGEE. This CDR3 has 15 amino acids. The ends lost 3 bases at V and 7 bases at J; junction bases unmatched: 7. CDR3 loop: CASSDGTSSIGELFF. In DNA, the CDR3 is TGTGCCAGCAGCGATGGGACTAGCTCTATCGGGGAGCTGTTTTTT.

CDR3 residues: CASSLFDPGQAEAFF. Here the CDR3 DNA reads TGTGCCAGCAGCTTATTCGATCCCGGACAGGCTGAAGCTTTCTTT. The chain employs TRBV7-9 and TRBJ1-1; 7 bases match TRBD1. J gave up 6 bases and V 2 bases, and 9 bases lay outside the gene matches. This CDR3 spans 15 amino acids. The germline V gene encodes CDR1 SEHNR and CDR2 FQNEAQ (reference sequence).

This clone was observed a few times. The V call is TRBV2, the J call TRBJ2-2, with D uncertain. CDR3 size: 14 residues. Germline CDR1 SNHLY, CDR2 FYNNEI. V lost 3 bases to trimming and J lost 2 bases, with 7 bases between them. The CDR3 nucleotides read TGTGCCAGCAGTGATTTTATCAACACCGGGGAGCTGTTTTTT. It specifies CASSDFINTGELFF.

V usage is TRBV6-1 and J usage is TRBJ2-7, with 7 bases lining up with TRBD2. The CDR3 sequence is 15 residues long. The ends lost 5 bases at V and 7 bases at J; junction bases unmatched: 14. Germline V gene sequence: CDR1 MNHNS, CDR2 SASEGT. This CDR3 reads CASSSTALAAGEQYF. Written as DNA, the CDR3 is TGTGCCAGCAGTTCAACGGCTCTAGCGGCCGGGGAGCAGTACTTC.

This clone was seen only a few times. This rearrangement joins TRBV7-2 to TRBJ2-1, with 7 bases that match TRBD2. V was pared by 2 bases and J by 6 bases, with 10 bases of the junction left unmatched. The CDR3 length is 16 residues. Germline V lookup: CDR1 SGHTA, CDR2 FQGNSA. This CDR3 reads CASSLNRGRASNEQFF. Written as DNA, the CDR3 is TGTGCCAGCAGCTTAAATCGGGGGAGGGCCTCCAATGAGCAGTTCTTC.

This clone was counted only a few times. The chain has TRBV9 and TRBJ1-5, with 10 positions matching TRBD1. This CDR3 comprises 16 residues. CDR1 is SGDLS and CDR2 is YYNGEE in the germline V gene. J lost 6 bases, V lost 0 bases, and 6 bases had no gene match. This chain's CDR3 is CASSVGKGQGSQPQHF. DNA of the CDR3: TGTGCCAGCAGCGTAGGCAAGGGACAGGGGAGTCAGCCCCAGCATTTT.

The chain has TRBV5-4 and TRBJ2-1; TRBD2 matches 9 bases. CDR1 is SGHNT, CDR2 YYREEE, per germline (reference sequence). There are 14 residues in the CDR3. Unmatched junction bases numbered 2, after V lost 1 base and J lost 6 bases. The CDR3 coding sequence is TGTGCCAGCAGCTTGAAGACTAGCGGCAATGAGCAGTTCTTC. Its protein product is CASSLKTSGNEQFF. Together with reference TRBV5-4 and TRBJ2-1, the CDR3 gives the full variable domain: ETGVTQSPTHLIKTRGQQVTLRCSSQSGHNTVSWYQQALGQGPQFIFQYYREEENGRGNFPPRFSGLQFPNYSSELNVNALELDDSALYLCASSLKTSGNEQFFGPGTRLTVL.

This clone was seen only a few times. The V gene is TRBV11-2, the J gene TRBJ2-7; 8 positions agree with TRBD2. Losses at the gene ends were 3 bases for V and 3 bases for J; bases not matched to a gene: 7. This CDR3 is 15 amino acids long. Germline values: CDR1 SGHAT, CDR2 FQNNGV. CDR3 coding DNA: TGTGCCAGCAGCTTCTCCGCGGGAGGCGGCTACGAGCAGTACGTC. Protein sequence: CASSFSAGGGYEQYV.

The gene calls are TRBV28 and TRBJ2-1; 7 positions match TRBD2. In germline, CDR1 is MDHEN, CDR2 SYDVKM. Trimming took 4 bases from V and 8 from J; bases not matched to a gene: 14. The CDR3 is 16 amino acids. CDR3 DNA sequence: TGTGCCAGCAGTTCTTCCGCGGCGGGGGAAGGGTATGAGCAGTTCTTC. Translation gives CASSSSAAGEGYEQFF.

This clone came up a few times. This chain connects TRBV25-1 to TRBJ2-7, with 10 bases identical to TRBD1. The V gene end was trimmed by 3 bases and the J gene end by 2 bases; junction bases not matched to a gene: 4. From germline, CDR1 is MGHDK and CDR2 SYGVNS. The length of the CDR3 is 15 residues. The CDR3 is CASSDIGQGAYEQYF. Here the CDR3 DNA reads TGTGCCAGCAGTGATATAGGACAGGGGGCCTACGAGCAGTACTTC.

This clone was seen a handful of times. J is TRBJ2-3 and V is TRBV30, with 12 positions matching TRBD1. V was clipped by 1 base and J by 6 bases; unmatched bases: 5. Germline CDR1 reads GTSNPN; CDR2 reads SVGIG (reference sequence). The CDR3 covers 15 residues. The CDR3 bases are TGTGCCTGGAGTGCCGCCGGGACAGGGGGCGATACGCAGTATTTT. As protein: CAWSAAGTGGDTQYF.

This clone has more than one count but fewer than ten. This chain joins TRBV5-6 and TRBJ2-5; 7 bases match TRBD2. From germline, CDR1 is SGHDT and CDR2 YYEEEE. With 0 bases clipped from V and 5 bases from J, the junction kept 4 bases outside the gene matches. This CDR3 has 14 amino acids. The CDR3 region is CASSLVAGVETQYF. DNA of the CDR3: TGTGCCAGCAGCTTGGTCGCGGGAGTGGAGACCCAGTACTTC.

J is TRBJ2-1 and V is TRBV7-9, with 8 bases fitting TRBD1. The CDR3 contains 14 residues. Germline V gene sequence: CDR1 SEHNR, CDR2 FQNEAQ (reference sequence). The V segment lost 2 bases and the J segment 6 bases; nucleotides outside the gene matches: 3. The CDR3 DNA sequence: TGTGCCAGCAGCTTACAGGGGGCCAGCAATGAGCAGTTCTTC. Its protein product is CASSLQGASNEQFF.

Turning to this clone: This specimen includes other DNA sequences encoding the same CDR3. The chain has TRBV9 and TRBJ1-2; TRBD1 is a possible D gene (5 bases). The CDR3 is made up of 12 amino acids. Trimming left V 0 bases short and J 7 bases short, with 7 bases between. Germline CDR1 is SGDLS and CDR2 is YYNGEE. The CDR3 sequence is CASSVVGGGYTF. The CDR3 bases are TGTGCCAGCAGCGTAGTCGGGGGTGGCTACACCTTC. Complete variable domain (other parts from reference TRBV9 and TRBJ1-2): DSGVTQTPKHLITATGQRVTLRCSPRSGDLSVYWYQQSLDQGLQFLIQYYNGEERAKGNILERFSAQQFPDLHSELNLSSLELGDSALYFCASSVVGGGYTFGSGTRLTVV.

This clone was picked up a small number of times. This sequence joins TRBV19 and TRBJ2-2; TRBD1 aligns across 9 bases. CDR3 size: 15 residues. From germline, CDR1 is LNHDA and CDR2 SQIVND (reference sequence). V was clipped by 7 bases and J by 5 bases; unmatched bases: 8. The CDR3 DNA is TGTGCCAGTAACCTGGACAGGGGCCTGACCGGGGAGCTGTTTTTT. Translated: CASNLDRGLTGELFF. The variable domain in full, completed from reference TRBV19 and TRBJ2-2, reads DGGITQSPKYLFRKEGQNVTLSCEQNLNHDAMYWYRQDPGQGLRLIYYSQIVNDFQKGDIAEGYSVSREKKESFPLTVTSAQKNPTAFYLCASNLDRGLTGELFFGEGSRLTVL.

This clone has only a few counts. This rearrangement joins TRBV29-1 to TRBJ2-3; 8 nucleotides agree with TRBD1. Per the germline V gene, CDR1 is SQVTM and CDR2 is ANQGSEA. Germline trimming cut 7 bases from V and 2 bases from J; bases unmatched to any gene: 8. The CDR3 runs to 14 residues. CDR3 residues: CSESTGDPTDTQYF. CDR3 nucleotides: TGCAGCGAATCGACAGGGGATCCCACAGATACGCAGTATTTT.

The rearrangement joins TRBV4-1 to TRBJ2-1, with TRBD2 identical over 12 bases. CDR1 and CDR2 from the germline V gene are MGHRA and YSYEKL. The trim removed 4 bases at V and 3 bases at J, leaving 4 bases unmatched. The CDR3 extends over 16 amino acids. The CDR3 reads CASSPRLAGVYNEQFF. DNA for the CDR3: TGCGCCAGCAGCCCTCGACTAGCGGGAGTCTACAATGAGCAGTTCTTC.

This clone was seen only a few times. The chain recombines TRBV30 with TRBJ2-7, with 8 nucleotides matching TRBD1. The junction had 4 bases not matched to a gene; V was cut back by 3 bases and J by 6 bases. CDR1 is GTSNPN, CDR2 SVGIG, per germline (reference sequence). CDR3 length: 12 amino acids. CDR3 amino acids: CAWRFTGGEQYF. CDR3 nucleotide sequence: TGTGCCTGGAGATTCACAGGGGGCGAGCAGTACTTC.

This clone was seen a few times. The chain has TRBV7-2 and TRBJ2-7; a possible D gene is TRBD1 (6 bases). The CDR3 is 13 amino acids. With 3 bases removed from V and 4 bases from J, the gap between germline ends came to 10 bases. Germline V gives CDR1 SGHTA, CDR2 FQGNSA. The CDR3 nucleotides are TGTGCCAGCAGCTTGGGGGCCTCTTACGAGCAGTACGTC. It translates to CASSLGASYEQYV.

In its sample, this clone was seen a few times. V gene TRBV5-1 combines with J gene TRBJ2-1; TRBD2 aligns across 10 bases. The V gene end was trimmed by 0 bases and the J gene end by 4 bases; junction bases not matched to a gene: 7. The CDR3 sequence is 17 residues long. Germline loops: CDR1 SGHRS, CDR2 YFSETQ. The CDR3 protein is CASSLARLAGVYNEQFF. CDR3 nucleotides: TGCGCCAGCAGCTTGGCCAGGCTAGCGGGAGTGTACAATGAGCAGTTCTTC. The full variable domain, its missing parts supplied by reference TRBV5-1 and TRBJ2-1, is KAGVTQTPRYLIKTRGQQVTLSCSPISGHRSVSWYQQTPGQGLQFLFEYFSETQRNKGNFPGRFSGRQFSNSRSEMNVSTLELGDSALYLCASSLARLAGVYNEQFFGPGTRLTVL.

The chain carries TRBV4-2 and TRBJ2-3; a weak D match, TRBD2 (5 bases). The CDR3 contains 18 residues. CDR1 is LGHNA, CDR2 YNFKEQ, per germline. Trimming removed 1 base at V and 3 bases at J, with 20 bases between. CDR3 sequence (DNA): TGTGCCAGCAGCCAAGGCGAACCTGACTACCTTCGGACAGATACGCAGTATTTT. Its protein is CASSQGEPDYLRTDTQYF.

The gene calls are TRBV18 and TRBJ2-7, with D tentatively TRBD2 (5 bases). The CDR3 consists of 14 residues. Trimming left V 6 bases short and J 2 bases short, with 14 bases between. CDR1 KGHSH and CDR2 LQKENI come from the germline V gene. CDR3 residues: CASSLYSDAYEQYV. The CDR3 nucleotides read TGTGCCAGCTCCCTTTATAGCGATGCCTACGAGCAGTACGTC.